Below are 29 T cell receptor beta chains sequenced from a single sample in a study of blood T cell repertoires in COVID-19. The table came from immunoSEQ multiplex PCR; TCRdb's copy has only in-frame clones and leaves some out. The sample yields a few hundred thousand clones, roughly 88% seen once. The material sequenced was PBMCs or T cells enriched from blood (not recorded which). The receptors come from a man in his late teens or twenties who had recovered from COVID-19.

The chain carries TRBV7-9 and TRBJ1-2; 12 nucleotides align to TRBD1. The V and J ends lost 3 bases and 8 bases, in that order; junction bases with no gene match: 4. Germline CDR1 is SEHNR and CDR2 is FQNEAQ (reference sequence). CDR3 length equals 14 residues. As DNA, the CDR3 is TGTGCCAGCAGCTTGGGACAGGGGGCAAGGGGCTACACCTTC. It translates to CASSLGQGARGYTF.

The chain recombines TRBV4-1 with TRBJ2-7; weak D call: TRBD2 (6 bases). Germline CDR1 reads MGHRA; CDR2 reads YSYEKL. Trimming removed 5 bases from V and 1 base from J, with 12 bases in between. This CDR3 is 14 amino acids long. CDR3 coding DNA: TGCGCCAGCAGCGCCGGGAGTGTTTCCTACGAGCAGTACTTC. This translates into CASSAGSVSYEQYF.

The CDR3 bases are TGCAGTGCCAGACTAGCGTACGAGCAGTACTTC. This encodes CSARLAYEQYF. The genes are TRBV20-1 and TRBJ2-7, with 8 bases lining up with TRBD2. The ends lost 6 bases at V and 4 bases at J; junction bases unmatched: 2. Germline CDR1 reads DFQATT; CDR2 reads SNEGSKA (reference sequence). The CDR3 totals 11 residues.

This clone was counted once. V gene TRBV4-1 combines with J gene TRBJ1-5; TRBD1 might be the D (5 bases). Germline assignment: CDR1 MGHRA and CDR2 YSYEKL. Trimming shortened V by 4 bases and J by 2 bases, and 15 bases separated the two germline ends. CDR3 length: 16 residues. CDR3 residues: CASSLVDTEGNQPQHF. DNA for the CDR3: TGCGCCAGCAGCCTCGTGGACACTGAGGGCAATCAGCCCCAGCATTTT.

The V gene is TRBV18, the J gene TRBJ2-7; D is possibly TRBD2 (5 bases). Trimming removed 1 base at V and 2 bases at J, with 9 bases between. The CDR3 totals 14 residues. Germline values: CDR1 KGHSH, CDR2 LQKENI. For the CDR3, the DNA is TGTGCCAGCTCACCACTAGCCGGGACCTACGAGCAGTACTTC. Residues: CASSPLAGTYEQYF.

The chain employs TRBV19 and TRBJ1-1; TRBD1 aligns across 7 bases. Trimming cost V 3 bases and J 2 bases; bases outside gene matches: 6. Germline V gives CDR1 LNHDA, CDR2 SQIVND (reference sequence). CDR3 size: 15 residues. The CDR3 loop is CASSIGYRGNTEAFF. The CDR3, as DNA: TGTGCCAGTAGTATTGGGTACAGGGGAAACACTGAAGCTTTCTTT.

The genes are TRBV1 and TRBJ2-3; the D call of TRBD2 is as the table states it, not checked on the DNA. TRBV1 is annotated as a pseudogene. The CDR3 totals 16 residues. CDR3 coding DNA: TGCACCCTCCCGAACCAACAAGGGAGTGTAACAGATACGCAGTATTTT. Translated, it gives CTLPNQQGSVTDTQYF.

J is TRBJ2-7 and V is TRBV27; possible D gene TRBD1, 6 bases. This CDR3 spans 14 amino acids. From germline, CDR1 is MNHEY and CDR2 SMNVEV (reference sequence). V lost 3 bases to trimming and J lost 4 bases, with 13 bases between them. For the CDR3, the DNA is TGTGCCAGCAGTTTCCAGGGGCCGGAGTACGAGCAGTACTTC. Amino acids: CASSFQGPEYEQYF.

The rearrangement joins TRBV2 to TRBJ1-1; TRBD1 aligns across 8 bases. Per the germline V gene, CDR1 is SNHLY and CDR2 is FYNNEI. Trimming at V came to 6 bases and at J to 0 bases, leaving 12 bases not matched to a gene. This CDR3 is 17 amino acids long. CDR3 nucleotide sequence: TGTGCCAGCAGGGGATCCAGGGGGCGAACGGTGAACACTGAAGCTTTCTTT. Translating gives CASRGSRGRTVNTEAFF.

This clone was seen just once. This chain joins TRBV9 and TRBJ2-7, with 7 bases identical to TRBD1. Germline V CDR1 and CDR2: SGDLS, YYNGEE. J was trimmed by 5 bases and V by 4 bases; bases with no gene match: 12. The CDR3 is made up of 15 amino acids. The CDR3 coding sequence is TGTGCCAGCAGCCCCCGACAGGGTAACTGGAACGAGCAGTACTTC. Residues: CASSPRQGNWNEQYF. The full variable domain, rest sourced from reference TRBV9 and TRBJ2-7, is DSGVTQTPKHLITATGQRVTLRCSPRSGDLSVYWYQQSLDQGLQFLIQYYNGEERAKGNILERFSAQQFPDLHSELNLSSLELGDSALYFCASSPRQGNWNEQYFGPGTRLTVT.

CDR3 in amino acids: CATRTGGLGKLFF. In DNA, the CDR3 is TGTGCCACACGGACAGGGGGATTGGGGAAACTGTTTTTT. The chain has TRBV10-3 and TRBJ1-4; 10 bases agree with TRBD1. The CDR3 extends over 13 amino acids. Losses at the gene ends were 10 bases for V and 11 bases for J; bases not matched to a gene: 10. Germline V gene sequence: CDR1 ENHRY, CDR2 SYGVKD.

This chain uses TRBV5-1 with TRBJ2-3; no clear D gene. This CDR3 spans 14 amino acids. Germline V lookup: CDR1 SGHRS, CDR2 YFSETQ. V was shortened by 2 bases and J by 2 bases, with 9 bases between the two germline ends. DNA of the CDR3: TGCGCCAGCAGCTTCGACTTGCACACAGATACGCAGTATTTT. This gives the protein CASSFDLHTDTQYF.

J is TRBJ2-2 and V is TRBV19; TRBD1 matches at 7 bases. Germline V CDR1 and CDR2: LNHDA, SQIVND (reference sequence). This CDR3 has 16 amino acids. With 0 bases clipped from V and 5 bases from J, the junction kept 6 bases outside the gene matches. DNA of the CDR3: TGTGCCAGTAGTATAGAGAGGGGGCCGTGGACCGGGGAGCTGTTTTTT. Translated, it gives CASSIERGPWTGELFF.

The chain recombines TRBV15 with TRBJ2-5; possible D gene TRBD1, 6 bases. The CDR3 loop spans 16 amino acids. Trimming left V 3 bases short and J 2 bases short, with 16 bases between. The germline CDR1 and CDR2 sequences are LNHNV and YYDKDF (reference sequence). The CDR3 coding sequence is TGTGCCACCAGCAGGACCAGGACAGCTGCACAAGAGACCCAGTACTTC. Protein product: CATSRTRTAAQETQYF.

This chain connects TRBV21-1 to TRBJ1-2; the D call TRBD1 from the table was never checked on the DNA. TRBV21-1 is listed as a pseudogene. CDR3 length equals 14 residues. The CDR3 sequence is CARETGGEVYGYTF. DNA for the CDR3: TGTGCCAGAGAGACAGGGGGGGAAGTCTATGGCTACACCTTC.

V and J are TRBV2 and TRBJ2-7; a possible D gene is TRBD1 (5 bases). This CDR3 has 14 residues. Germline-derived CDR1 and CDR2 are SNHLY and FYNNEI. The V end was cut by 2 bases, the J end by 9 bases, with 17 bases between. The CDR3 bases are TGTGCCAGCAGTGAAAATGCAGGGCCTCCTAGGCAGTACTTC. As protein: CASSENAGPPRQYF.

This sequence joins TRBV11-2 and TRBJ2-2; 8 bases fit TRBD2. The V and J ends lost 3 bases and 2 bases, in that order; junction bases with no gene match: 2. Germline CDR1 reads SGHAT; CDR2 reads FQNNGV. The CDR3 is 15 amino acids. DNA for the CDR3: TGTGCCAGCAGCTTCCTAGCGGGTAACACCGGGGAGCTGTTTTTT. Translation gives CASSFLAGNTGELFF.

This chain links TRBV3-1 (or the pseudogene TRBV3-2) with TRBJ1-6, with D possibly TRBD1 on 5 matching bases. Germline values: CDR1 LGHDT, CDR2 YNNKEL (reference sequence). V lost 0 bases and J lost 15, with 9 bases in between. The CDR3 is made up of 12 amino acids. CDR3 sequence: CASSQDQGSLHF. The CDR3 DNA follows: TGTGCCAGCAGCCAAGATCAGGGTAGCCTCCACTTT.

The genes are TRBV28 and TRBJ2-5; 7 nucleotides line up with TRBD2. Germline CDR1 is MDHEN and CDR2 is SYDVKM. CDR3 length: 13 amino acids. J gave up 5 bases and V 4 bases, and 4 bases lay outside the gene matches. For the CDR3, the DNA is TGTGCCAGCAGTTCAGGACTAGTCGAGACCCAGTACTTC. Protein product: CASSSGLVETQYF.

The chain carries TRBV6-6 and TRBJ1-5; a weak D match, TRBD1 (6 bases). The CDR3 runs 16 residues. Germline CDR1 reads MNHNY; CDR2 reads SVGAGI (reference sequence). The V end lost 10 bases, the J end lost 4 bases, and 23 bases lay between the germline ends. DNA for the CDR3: TGTGCCACCACCTCCCATGAGAGGGGGTTTAATCAGCCCCAGCATTTT. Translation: CATTSHERGFNQPQHF.

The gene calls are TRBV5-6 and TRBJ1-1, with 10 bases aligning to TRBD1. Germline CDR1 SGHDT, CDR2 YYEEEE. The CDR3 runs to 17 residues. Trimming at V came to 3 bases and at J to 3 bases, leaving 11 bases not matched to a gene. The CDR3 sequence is CASSSWGQGRWDTEAFF. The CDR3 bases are TGTGCCAGCAGCTCTTGGGGACAGGGGAGATGGGACACTGAAGCTTTCTTT. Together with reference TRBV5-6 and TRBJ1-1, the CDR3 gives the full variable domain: DAGVTQSPTHLIKTRGQQVTLRCSPKSGHDTVSWYQQALGQGPQFIFQYYEEEERQRGNFPDRFSGHQFPNYSSELNVNALLLGDSALYLCASSSWGQGRWDTEAFFGQGTRLTVV.

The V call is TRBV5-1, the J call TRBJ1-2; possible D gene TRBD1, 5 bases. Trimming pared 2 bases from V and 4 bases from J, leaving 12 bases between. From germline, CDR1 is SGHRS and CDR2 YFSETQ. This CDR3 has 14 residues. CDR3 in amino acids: CASSFGLGAYGYTF. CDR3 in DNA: TGCGCCAGCAGCTTCGGTTTAGGGGCCTATGGCTACACCTTC. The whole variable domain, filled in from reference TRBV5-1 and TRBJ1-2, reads KAGVTQTPRYLIKTRGQQVTLSCSPISGHRSVSWYQQTPGQGLQFLFEYFSETQRNKGNFPGRFSGRQFSNSRSEMNVSTLELGDSALYLCASSFGLGAYGYTFGSGTRLTVV.

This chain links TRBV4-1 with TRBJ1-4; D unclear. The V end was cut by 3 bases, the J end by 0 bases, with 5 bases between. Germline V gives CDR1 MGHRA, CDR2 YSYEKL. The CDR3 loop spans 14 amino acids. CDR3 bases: TGCGCCAGCAGCCATCTAGCAACTAATGAAAAACTGTTTTTT. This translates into CASSHLATNEKLFF.

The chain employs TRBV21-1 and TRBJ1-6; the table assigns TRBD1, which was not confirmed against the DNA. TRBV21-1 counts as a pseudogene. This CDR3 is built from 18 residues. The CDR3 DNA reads TGTGCCAGCAGCACAGCTCCTTGGACAGCGAACTATAATTCACCCCTCCACTTT. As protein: CASSTAPWTANYNSPLHF.

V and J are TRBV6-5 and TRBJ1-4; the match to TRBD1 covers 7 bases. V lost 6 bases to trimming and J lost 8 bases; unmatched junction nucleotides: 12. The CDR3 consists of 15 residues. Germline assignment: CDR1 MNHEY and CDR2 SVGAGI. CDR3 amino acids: CASRPGTARREKLFF. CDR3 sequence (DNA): TGTGCCAGCAGGCCCGGGACAGCGCGAAGGGAAAAACTGTTTTTT.

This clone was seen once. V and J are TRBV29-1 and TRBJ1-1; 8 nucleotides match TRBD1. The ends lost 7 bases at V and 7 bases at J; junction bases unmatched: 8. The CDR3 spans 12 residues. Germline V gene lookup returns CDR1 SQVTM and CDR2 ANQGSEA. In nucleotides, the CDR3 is TGCAGCGCCCTTACAGGGGGAGGTGAAGCTTTCTTT. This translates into CSALTGGGEAFF.

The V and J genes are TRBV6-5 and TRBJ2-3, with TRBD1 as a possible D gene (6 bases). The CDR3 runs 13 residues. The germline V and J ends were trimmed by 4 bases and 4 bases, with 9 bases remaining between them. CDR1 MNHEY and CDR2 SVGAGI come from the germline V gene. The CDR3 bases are TGTGCCAGCAGTTCGACAGGAGCAGATACGCAGTATTTT. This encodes CASSSTGADTQYF.

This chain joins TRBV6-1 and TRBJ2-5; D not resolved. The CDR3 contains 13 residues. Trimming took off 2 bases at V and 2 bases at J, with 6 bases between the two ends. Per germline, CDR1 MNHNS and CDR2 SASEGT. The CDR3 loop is CASSERRQETQYF. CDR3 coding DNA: TGTGCCAGCAGTGAACGGAGACAAGAGACCCAGTACTTC.

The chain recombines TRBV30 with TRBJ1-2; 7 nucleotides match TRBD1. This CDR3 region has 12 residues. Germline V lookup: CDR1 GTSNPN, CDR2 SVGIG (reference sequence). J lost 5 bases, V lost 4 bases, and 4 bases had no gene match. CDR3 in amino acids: CAWKQGYYGYTF. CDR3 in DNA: TGTGCCTGGAAACAGGGGTATTATGGCTACACCTTC.